This T cell receptor beta chain came from a study of shared clonotypes between healthy human individuals. Points from the study as a whole: The diversity represented, both genetic and in exposure history, was limited by few donors. It was the non-shared clonotypes that had lower generation probabilities than clonotypes shared by all four donors.

Caucasian adults residing in Nashville, Tennessee made up all the donors. Genomic DNA per cell subset filled all wells of several immunoSEQ plates. This table comes from immunoSEQ multiplex PCR, and its TCRdb copy is limited to in-frame clones, with some not included. The table records approximately 720,000 clones, less than 80% of them present only once. Note on this clone: Its antigen is undetermined.

CDR3 length: 15 residues. Trimming took 1 base from V and 0 from J, leaving 7 bases between them. Per germline, CDR1 SGHVS and CDR2 FNYEAQ. The chain uses TRBV7-6 and TRBJ1-3; D gene unclear. The TCR sequence derives from a young woman in good health. The sequenced material came from memory CD4+ T cells sorted from blood. Subset noted: CD45RA-negative fraction. CDR3 sequence: CASSLVGYSGNTIYF. CDR3 nucleotides: TGTGCCAGCAGCTTAGTAGGGTACTCTGGAAACACCATATATTTT.